A single sample gave rise to the 8 T cell receptor beta chains below, sequenced in a study of blood T cell repertoires in COVID-19. Some clones are missing from TCRdb's copy, which holds only in-frame ones; the method was immunoSEQ multiplex PCR. The sample includes approximately 190,000 clones, 84% of them seen just once. The sequencing input was PBMCs or T cells enriched from blood (not recorded which). The origin of the receptors is a woman younger than 45 who had been exposed to COVID-19.

The rearrangement joins TRBV12-5 to TRBJ2-5, with TRBD1 as a possible D gene (5 bases). The CDR3 runs 14 residues. Looked up from germline, CDR1 is LGHNT and CDR2 is FRNRAP. Trimming removed 7 bases at V and 5 bases at J, with 17 bases between. The CDR3 sequence is CASAIDRAQETQYF. CDR3 nucleotide sequence: TGTGCTAGTGCCATTGACAGAGCGCAGGAGACCCAGTACTTC.

V usage is TRBV2 and J usage is TRBJ1-2, with D perhaps TRBD1 (5 bases). The germline V gene has CDR1 SNHLY and CDR2 FYNNEI. This CDR3 is 13 amino acids long. Trimming left V 6 bases short and J 0 bases short, with 8 bases between. CDR3 sequence (DNA): TGTGCCAGCAGGGACATTACTAACTATGGCTACACCTTC. It translates to CASRDITNYGYTF. Complete variable domain (other parts from reference TRBV2 and TRBJ1-2): EPEVTQTPSHQVTQMGQEVILRCVPISNHLYFYWYRQILGQKVEFLVSFYNNEISEKSEIFDDQFSVERPDGSNFTLKIRSTKLEDSAMYFCASRDITNYGYTFGSGTRLTVV.

DNA for the CDR3: TGTGCCAGCTCACTGGACAGCTTCTATGAAAAACTGTTTTTT. Protein product: CASSLDSFYEKLFF. The chain couples TRBV18 to TRBJ1-4, with a weak D call TRBD1 (6 bases). CDR1 KGHSH and CDR2 LQKENI come from the germline V gene. V was cut by 4 bases and J by 6 bases, with 12 bases left in between. This CDR3 contains 14 residues.

The CDR3 region is CASSQGRTGWDEQYF. The CDR3 DNA is TGTGCCAGCAGCCAAGGAAGGACAGGTTGGGACGAGCAGTACTTC. This chain joins TRBV14 and TRBJ2-7; 7 bases match TRBD1. This CDR3 contains 15 residues. The V segment lost 1 base and the J segment 5 bases; nucleotides outside the gene matches: 8. From germline, CDR1 is SGHDN and CDR2 FVKESK.

This clone was seen only a few times. This chain uses TRBV2 with TRBJ1-5; D call uncertain. V lost 3 bases, J lost 6 bases, and 6 bases lay in between. The germline CDR1 and CDR2 sequences are SNHLY and FYNNEI. The CDR3 loop spans 12 amino acids. The CDR3: CASSEELQPQHF. The CDR3 DNA reads as TGTGCCAGCAGTGAGGAGCTTCAGCCCCAGCATTTT. The entire variable domain, with the rest obtained from reference TRBV2 and TRBJ1-5, is as follows: EPEVTQTPSHQVTQMGQEVILRCVPISNHLYFYWYRQILGQKVEFLVSFYNNEISEKSEIFDDQFSVERPDGSNFTLKIRSTKLEDSAMYFCASSEELQPQHFGDGTRLSIL.

This rearrangement joins TRBV27 to TRBJ2-5; maybe TRBD2 (7 bases). Germline V gene sequence: CDR1 MNHEY, CDR2 SMNVEV (reference sequence). The CDR3 length is 14 residues. V was pared by 6 bases and J by 2 bases, with 13 bases between. The CDR3 loop is CASRRGGAQETQYF. For the CDR3, the DNA is TGTGCCAGCAGGAGGGGGGGGGCTCAAGAGACCCAGTACTTC.

The chain combines TRBV7-9 with TRBJ1-2; D remains ambiguous. The V gene lost 8 bases and the J gene lost 3 bases, with 13 bases spanning the gap. This CDR3 has 13 residues. Germline loops: CDR1 SEHNR, CDR2 FQNEAQ (reference sequence). CDR3 region: CASFRTGDYGYTF. As DNA, the CDR3 is TGTGCCAGCTTCCGGACGGGAGACTATGGCTACACCTTC.

The chain is built from TRBV4-1 and TRBJ1-2, with a weak D call TRBD1 (6 bases). The CDR3 length is 15 residues. Germline CDR1 MGHRA, CDR2 YSYEKL. V dropped 1 base and J dropped 2 bases, with 11 bases sitting between them. DNA of the CDR3: TGCGCCAGCAGCCAAGTAGCAGGGGACAACTATGGCTACACCTTC. It translates to CASSQVAGDNYGYTF.